This T cell receptor beta chain is from a study of blood T cell repertoires in COVID-19. Authors' analysis steps: Counts of nucleated cells, estimated from reference gene primer amplification, were obtained. TCRdb keeps only in-frame clones here, not all; method: immunoSEQ multiplex PCR. V, J and clone size are taken as reported in that table, and D and trimming were inferred from the DNA itself. The sample includes roughly 20,000 clones, 70% to 90% of them seen just once. The CDR3 consists of 14 residues. Germline CDR1 SSHAT, CDR2 FNYEAQ (reference sequence). Of note for this clone: The junction departs from germline at one end; a sequencing error may be responsible.

The TCR comes from a human donor in a cohort sampled during active COVID-19. The sequencing input was peripheral blood. V usage is TRBV7-7 and J usage is TRBJ2-1; 9 bases are shared with TRBD2. As DNA, the CDR3 is TGTGCTAGCAGCTTGTTAGCGGGAGCTGGTGAGCAGTTCTTC. Protein sequence: CASSLLAGAGEQFF.